What follows describes a single T cell receptor (beta chain). Its antigen is as yet unknown. The data are from a study of CD8+ T cells in alopecia areata. Overall study findings and caveats: For lesional scalp, especially alopecia totalis/universalis, clonality was higher than in normal scalp. The study found TCR sharing across patients less clear than in mice, possibly for HLA reasons. Alphabeta T cells residing in normal skin are also sequenced in scalp samples.

Per the germline V gene, CDR1 is SNHLY and CDR2 is FYNNEI. The CDR3 has 14 amino acids. The V gene lost 2 bases and the J gene lost 0 bases, with 8 bases spanning the gap. It was cDNA, reverse transcribed from extracted RNA, that served as the sequencing template. The table came from immunoSEQ multiplex PCR; TCRdb's copy has only in-frame clones and leaves some out. The sample yields under 35,000 clones, about three quarters seen once. Sample: NKG2D-low CD8+ T cells sorted from blood. This sequence originates from a human donor with alopecia areata. The chain joins TRBV2 to TRBJ2-7; D may correspond to TRBD1 or TRBD2 (5 bases each). The CDR3 DNA is TGTGCCAGCAGTGAATCAGGGACCTCCTACGAGCAGTACTTC. This translates into CASSESGTSYEQYF.